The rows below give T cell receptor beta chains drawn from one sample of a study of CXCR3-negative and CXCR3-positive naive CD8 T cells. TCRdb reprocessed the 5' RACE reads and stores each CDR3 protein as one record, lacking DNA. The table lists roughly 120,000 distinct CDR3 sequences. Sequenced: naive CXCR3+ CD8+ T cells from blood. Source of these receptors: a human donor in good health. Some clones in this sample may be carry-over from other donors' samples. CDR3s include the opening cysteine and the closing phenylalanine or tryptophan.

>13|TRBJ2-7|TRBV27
CASSPIAGYEQYF
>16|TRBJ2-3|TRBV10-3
CAISEAGRSSTDTQYF
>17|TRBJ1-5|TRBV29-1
CSVESSQGEGSNQPQHF
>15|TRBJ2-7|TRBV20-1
CSARDAQAAGAEQYF
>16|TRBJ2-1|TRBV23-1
CASSPRGLHSYNEQFF
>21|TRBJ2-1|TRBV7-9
CASSPRGGRAERSMSYNEQFF
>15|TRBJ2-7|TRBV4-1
CASSSATGTGYEQYF
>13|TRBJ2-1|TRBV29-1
CSLDGIAGNEQFF
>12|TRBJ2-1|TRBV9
CASSVTEREQFF
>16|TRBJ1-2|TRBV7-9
CASSADGGLSNYGYTF
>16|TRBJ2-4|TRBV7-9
CASSLISPGTKNIQYF
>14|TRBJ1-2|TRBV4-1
CASSQDWQSYGYTF
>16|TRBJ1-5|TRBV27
CASSLIGGYGNQPQHF
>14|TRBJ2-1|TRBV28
CASRGPGSYNEQFF
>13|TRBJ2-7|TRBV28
CASSSGIIGEQYF
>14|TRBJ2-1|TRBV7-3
CASSPQGPFDEQFF
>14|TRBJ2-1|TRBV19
CASNPGLAVNEQFF
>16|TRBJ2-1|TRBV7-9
CASSPPDQSSYNEQFF
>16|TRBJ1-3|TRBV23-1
CASSQSRESSGNTIYF
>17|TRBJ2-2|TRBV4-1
CASSHPPEASGAGELFF
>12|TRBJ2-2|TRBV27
CASSLRTGELFF
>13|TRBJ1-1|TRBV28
CASSLYPSTEAFF
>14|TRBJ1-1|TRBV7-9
CASSDTGGSTEAFF
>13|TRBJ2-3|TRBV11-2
CANRGSGADTQYF
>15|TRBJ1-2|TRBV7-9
CASSPPDLLNYGYTF
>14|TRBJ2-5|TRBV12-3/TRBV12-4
CASSHPGGGETQYF